This TCR beta chain was sequenced for a study of blood T cell repertoires in COVID-19. On the study more broadly: Researchers got acute and convalescent COVID-19 samples from the United States, Italy and Spain. PBMCs, B-cell-depleted T cells, or T cells provided the cDNA or gDNA that made up the material.

In the study's own analysis: Estimates of nucleated cell counts were drawn from the amplification of reference gene primers. Generated by immunoSEQ multiplex PCR, the TCRdb table keeps only in-frame clones and is missing some. The V and J calls and clone size were taken over from that table, and D and trimming were inferred from the DNA. The sample lists 150,000 to 200,000 clones; 85% to 90% were seen once. Sequencing input: peripheral blood. The TCR originated in a woman in her sixties or seventies with acute or convalescent COVID-19.

The CDR3, as DNA: TGTGCCAGCAGCTTGGGTCTCGCGGGAAGCGAGCAGTACTTC. Translated, it gives CASSLGLAGSEQYF. The V and J genes are TRBV7-8 and TRBJ2-7; D might be TRBD2 (6 bases). In germline, CDR1 is SGHVS, CDR2 FQNEAQ. The CDR3 consists of 14 residues. V lost 3 bases, J lost 6 bases, and 15 bases lay in between.